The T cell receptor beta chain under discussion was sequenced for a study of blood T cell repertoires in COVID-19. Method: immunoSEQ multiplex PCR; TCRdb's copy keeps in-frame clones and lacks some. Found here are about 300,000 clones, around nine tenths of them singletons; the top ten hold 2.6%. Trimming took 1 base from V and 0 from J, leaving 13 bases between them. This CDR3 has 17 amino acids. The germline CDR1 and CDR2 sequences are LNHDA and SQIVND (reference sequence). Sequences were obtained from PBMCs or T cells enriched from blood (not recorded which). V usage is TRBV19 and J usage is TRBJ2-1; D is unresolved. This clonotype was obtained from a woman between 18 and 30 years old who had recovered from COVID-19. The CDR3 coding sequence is TGTGCCAGTAGTATAGCCCTTCCTGGGCGCTCCTACAATGAGCAGTTCTTC. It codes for CASSIALPGRSYNEQFF. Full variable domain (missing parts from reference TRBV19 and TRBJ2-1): DGGITQSPKYLFRKEGQNVTLSCEQNLNHDAMYWYRQDPGQGLRLIYYSQIVNDFQKGDIAEGYSVSREKKESFPLTVTSAQKNPTAFYLCASSIALPGRSYNEQFFGPGTRLTVL.